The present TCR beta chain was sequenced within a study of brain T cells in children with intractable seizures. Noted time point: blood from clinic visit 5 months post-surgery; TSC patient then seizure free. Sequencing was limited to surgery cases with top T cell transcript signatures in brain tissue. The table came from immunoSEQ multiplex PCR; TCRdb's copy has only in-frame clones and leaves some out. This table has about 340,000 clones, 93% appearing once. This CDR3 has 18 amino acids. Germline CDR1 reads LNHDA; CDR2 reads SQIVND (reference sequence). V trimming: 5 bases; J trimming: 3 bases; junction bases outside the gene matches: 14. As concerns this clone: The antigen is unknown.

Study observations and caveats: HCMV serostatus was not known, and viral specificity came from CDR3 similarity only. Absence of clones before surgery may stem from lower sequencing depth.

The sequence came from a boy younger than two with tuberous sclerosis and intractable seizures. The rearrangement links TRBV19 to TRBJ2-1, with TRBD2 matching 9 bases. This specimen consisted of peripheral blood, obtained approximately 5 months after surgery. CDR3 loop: CASSHTPASGDHYNEQFF. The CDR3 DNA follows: TGTGCCAGTAGTCACACGCCCGCTAGCGGGGACCACTACAATGAGCAGTTCTTC.